Listed below are T cell receptor beta chains from one sample, sequenced in a study of T cell responses to AZD1222 COVID-19 vaccine. Only in-frame clones appear in the TCRdb table, and some are missing; sequencing was by immunoSEQ multiplex PCR. The sample holds 95,000 to 150,000 clones, 75% to 90% seen once. This specimen consisted of peripheral blood, obtained on day 0 of AZD1222 vaccination. The receptors shown here come from an adult in good health. Both conserved end residues are part of each CDR3. Each record gives: J gene, D gene, V gene, CDR3 protein, CDR3 DNA. D genes are given only for firm matches.

j_call: TRBJ1-5
d_call: -
v_call: TRBV2
cdr3_aa: CASSEGRGGWDQPQHF
cdr3_nt: TGTGCCAGCAGTGAAGGACGGGGGGGTTGGGATCAGCCCCAGCATTTT

j_call: TRBJ2-7
d_call: -
v_call: TRBV14
cdr3_aa: CASSQNPGLPGEEQYF
cdr3_nt: TGTGCCAGCAGCCAAAATCCGGGACTGCCAGGGGAGGAGCAGTACTTC

j_call: TRBJ1-1
d_call: -
v_call: TRBV4-2
cdr3_aa: CASSQERGSTEAFF
cdr3_nt: TGTGCCAGCAGCCAAGAGCGGGGGTCCACTGAAGCTTTCTTT

j_call: TRBJ1-2
d_call: TRBD1
v_call: TRBV3-1/TRBV3-2
cdr3_aa: CASSPRRQGARTGGYTF
cdr3_nt: TGTGCCAGCAGCCCCAGGAGACAGGGGGCCCGAACAGGTGGCTACACCTTC

j_call: TRBJ1-3
d_call: -
v_call: TRBV27
cdr3_aa: CASSARMTHGNTIYF
cdr3_nt: TGTGCCAGCAGTGCCCGTATGACCCATGGAAACACCATATATTTT

j_call: TRBJ2-1
d_call: -
v_call: TRBV6-2/TRBV6-3
cdr3_aa: CASSPPSHNEQFF
cdr3_nt: TGTGCCAGCAGTCCCCCTAGCCACAATGAGCAGTTCTTC

j_call: TRBJ2-2
d_call: TRBD1
v_call: TRBV13
cdr3_aa: CASSPLGQGAAGELFF
cdr3_nt: TGTGCCAGCAGCCCTTTGGGACAGGGGGCGGCCGGGGAGCTGTTTTTT

j_call: TRBJ2-7
d_call: TRBD1
v_call: TRBV16
cdr3_aa: CASSQTGGSYEQYF
cdr3_nt: TGTGCCAGCAGCCAAACAGGGGGCTCCTACGAGCAGTACTTC

j_call: TRBJ2-1
d_call: TRBD1
v_call: TRBV4-3
cdr3_aa: CASSLGQGYNEQFF
cdr3_nt: TGCGCCAGCAGCCTAGGACAGGGCTACAATGAGCAGTTCTTC

j_call: TRBJ2-7
d_call: TRBD1
v_call: TRBV6-1
cdr3_aa: CASSEPPQRASRQGSSYEQYF
cdr3_nt: TGTGCCAGCAGTGAACCTCCTCAACGCGCTTCGAGACAGGGAAGCTCCTACGAGCAGTACTTC

j_call: TRBJ1-1
d_call: TRBD1
v_call: TRBV9
cdr3_aa: CASSAAQGANTEAFF
cdr3_nt: TGTGCCAGCAGCGCAGCACAGGGGGCGAACACTGAAGCTTTCTTT

j_call: TRBJ2-3
d_call: -
v_call: TRBV11-2
cdr3_aa: CASSPGQGGRDTQYF
cdr3_nt: TGTGCCAGCAGCCCTGGACAGGGAGGGCGTGATACGCAGTATTTT

j_call: TRBJ2-7
d_call: TRBD1
v_call: TRBV7-2
cdr3_aa: CASSFTGVHEQYF
cdr3_nt: TGTGCCAGCAGCTTTACAGGGGTCCACGAGCAGTACTTC

j_call: TRBJ1-1
d_call: -
v_call: TRBV5-6
cdr3_aa: CASTPGAGIMNTEAFF
cdr3_nt: TGTGCCAGCACCCCGGGGGCAGGGATCATGAACACTGAAGCTTTCTTT

j_call: TRBJ1-2
d_call: TRBD1
v_call: TRBV2
cdr3_aa: CASRDRGNYGYTF
cdr3_nt: TGTGCCAGCAGGGACAGGGGGAACTATGGCTACACCTTC

j_call: TRBJ2-3
d_call: TRBD1
v_call: TRBV15
cdr3_aa: CATSTGTELPDTQYF
cdr3_nt: TGTGCCACCAGTACTGGGACAGAGCTCCCAGATACGCAGTATTTT

j_call: TRBJ1-5
d_call: -
v_call: TRBV25-1
cdr3_aa: CASRLRTGKTGQPQHF
cdr3_nt: TGTGCCAGCAGGTTGAGGACCGGGAAGACGGGTCAGCCCCAGCATTTT

j_call: TRBJ1-6
d_call: -
v_call: TRBV27
cdr3_aa: CASSLFGGSGSYNSPLHF
cdr3_nt: TGTGCCAGCAGCCTCTTTGGGGGGAGCGGCTCCTATAATTCACCCCTCCACTTT

j_call: TRBJ2-7
d_call: TRBD1
v_call: TRBV28
cdr3_aa: CASSPPLGQGFEEQYF
cdr3_nt: TGTGCCAGCAGCCCCCCCCTGGGACAGGGGTTTGAGGAGCAGTACTTC

j_call: TRBJ1-2
d_call: TRBD1
v_call: TRBV19
cdr3_aa: CASSIGDSARHYGYTF
cdr3_nt: TGTGCCAGTAGTATAGGGGACAGCGCCCGCCACTATGGCTACACCTTC

j_call: TRBJ1-2
d_call: -
v_call: TRBV19
cdr3_aa: CASSIFSDGSDGYTF
cdr3_nt: TGTGCCAGTAGTATATTTAGCGACGGATCGGACGGCTACACCTTC

j_call: TRBJ1-1
d_call: -
v_call: TRBV12-3/TRBV12-4
cdr3_aa: CASSSKMNTEAFF
cdr3_nt: TGTGCCAGCAGCTCTAAAATGAACACTGAAGCTTTCTTT

j_call: TRBJ2-7
d_call: TRBD1
v_call: TRBV10-3
cdr3_aa: CASFPGQGAAQYF
cdr3_nt: TGTGCCTCCTTCCCGGGACAGGGTGCCGCGCAGTACTTC

j_call: TRBJ2-7
d_call: -
v_call: TRBV28
cdr3_aa: CASRVLSGPYEQYF
cdr3_nt: TGTGCCAGCAGAGTTTTGTCCGGCCCCTACGAGCAGTACTTC

j_call: TRBJ2-3
d_call: -
v_call: TRBV9
cdr3_aa: CASSVDRGGTDTQYF
cdr3_nt: TGTGCCAGCAGCGTAGATAGGGGGGGCACAGATACGCAGTATTTT

j_call: TRBJ1-1
d_call: -
v_call: TRBV11-2
cdr3_aa: CASSLEGGLAAFF
cdr3_nt: TGTGCCAGCAGCTTAGAGGGAGGGTTGGCCGCTTTCTTT

j_call: TRBJ1-6
d_call: TRBD1
v_call: TRBV28
cdr3_aa: CASSPRTGGAYNSPLHF
cdr3_nt: TGTGCCAGCAGTCCCCGGACAGGGGGGGCCTATAATTCACCCCTCCACTTT

j_call: TRBJ1-2
d_call: TRBD1
v_call: TRBV7-2
cdr3_aa: CASSFQGAGYGYTF
cdr3_nt: TGTGCCAGCAGCTTTCAGGGGGCGGGGTATGGCTACACCTTC

j_call: TRBJ2-7
d_call: TRBD2
v_call: TRBV11-2
cdr3_aa: CASSLRGWVAGGSYEQYF
cdr3_nt: TGTGCCAGCAGCTTAAGGGGCTGGGTCGCGGGAGGCTCCTACGAGCAGTACTTC

j_call: TRBJ1-5
d_call: -
v_call: TRBV10-3
cdr3_aa: CAISEGNQPQHF
cdr3_nt: TGTGCCATCAGTGAAGGCAATCAGCCCCAGCATTTT

j_call: TRBJ2-5
d_call: TRBD1
v_call: TRBV6-7
cdr3_aa: CASSSPLGQLVETQYF
cdr3_nt: TGTGCCAGCAGCTCACCATTGGGACAGTTGGTAGAGACCCAGTACTTC

j_call: TRBJ1-1
d_call: TRBD1
v_call: TRBV7-2
cdr3_aa: CASSPTGGNTEAFF
cdr3_nt: TGTGCCAGCAGCCCTACAGGGGGGAACACTGAAGCTTTCTTT

j_call: TRBJ1-1
d_call: -
v_call: TRBV25-1
cdr3_aa: CASRAGNTEAFF
cdr3_nt: TGTGCCAGCAGGGCAGGGAACACTGAAGCTTTCTTT

j_call: TRBJ2-5
d_call: -
v_call: TRBV19
cdr3_aa: CASSGARGETQYF
cdr3_nt: TGTGCCAGTAGTGGGGCTCGGGGGGAGACCCAGTACTTC

j_call: TRBJ2-5
d_call: -
v_call: TRBV28
cdr3_aa: CASSLLEGTQYF
cdr3_nt: TGTGCCAGCAGTTTGCTAGAAGGGACCCAGTACTTC

j_call: TRBJ1-6
d_call: -
v_call: TRBV30
cdr3_aa: CAWSVGGTHSPLHF
cdr3_nt: TGTGCCTGGAGTGTAGGAGGGACTCATTCACCCCTCCACTTT

j_call: TRBJ2-3
d_call: -
v_call: TRBV10-3
cdr3_aa: CAISETPGRPTTDTQYF
cdr3_nt: TGTGCCATCAGTGAGACACCGGGACGCCCCACGACAGATACGCAGTATTTT

j_call: TRBJ1-1
d_call: -
v_call: TRBV3-1/TRBV3-2
cdr3_aa: CASSQDRPTANTEAFF
cdr3_nt: TGTGCCAGCAGCCAAGATCGACCCACAGCGAACACTGAAGCTTTCTTT

j_call: TRBJ2-3
d_call: -
v_call: TRBV15
cdr3_aa: CATRGRTPTPDTQYF
cdr3_nt: TGTGCCACCAGGGGTAGGACCCCCACTCCAGATACGCAGTATTTT

j_call: TRBJ2-1
d_call: TRBD2
v_call: TRBV10-3
cdr3_aa: CATTSGSPNEQFF
cdr3_nt: TGTGCCACCACTAGCGGGAGCCCCAATGAGCAGTTCTTC

j_call: TRBJ2-5
d_call: TRBD2
v_call: TRBV29-1
cdr3_aa: CSVEDPLAGAYETQYF
cdr3_nt: TGCAGCGTTGAAGATCCCCTAGCGGGAGCGTATGAGACCCAGTACTTC

j_call: TRBJ2-3
d_call: TRBD1
v_call: TRBV23-1
cdr3_aa: CASSPDPLQGGSTDTQYF
cdr3_nt: TGCGCCAGCAGTCCCGATCCCTTACAGGGGGGTAGCACAGATACGCAGTATTTT

j_call: TRBJ1-4
d_call: -
v_call: TRBV7-8
cdr3_aa: CASSLGTANEKLFF
cdr3_nt: TGTGCCAGCAGCTTAGGGACAGCGAATGAAAAACTGTTTTTT